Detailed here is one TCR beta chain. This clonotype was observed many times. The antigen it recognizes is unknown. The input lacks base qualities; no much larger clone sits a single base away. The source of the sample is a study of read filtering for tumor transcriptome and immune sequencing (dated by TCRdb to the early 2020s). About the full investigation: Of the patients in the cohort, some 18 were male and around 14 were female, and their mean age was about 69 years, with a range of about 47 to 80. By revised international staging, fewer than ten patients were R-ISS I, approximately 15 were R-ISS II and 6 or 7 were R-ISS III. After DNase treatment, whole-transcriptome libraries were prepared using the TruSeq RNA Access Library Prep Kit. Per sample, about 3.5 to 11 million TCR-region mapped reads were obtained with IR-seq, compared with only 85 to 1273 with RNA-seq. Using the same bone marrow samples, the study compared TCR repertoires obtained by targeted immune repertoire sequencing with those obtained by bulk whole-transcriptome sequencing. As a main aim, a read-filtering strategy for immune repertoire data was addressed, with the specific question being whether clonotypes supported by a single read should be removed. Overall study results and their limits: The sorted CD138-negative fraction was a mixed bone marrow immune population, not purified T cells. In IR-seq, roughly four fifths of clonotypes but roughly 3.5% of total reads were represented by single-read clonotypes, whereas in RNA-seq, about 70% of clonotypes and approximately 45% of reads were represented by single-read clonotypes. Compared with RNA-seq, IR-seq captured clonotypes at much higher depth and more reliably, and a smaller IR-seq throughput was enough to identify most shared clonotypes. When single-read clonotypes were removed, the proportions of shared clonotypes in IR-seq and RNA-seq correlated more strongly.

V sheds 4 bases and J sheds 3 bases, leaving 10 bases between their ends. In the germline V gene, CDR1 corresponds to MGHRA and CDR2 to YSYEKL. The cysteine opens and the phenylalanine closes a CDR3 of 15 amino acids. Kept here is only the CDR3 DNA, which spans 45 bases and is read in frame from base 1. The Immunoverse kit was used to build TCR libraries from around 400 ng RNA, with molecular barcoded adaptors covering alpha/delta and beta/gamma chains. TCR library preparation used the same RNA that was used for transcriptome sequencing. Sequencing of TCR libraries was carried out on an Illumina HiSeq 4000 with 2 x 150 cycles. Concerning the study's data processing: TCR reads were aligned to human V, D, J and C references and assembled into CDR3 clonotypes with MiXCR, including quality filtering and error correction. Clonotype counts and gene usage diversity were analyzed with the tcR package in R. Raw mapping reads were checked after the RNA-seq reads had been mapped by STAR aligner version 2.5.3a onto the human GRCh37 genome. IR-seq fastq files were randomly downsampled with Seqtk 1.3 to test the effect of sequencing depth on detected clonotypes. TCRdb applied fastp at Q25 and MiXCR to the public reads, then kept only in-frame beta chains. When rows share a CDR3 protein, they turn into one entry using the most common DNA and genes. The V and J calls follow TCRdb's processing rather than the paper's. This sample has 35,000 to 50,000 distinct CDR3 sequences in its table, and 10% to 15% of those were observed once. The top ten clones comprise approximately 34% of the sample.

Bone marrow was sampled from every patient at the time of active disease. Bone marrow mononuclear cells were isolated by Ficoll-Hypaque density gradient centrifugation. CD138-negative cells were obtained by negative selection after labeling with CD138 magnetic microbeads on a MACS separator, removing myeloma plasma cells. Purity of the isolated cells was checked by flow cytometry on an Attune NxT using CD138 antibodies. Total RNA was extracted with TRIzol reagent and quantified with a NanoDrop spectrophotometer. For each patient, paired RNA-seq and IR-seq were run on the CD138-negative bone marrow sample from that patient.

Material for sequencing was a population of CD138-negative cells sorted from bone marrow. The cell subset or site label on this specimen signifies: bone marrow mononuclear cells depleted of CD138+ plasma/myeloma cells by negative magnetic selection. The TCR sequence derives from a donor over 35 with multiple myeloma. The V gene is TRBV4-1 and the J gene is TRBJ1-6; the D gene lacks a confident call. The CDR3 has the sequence CASSPRALYNSPLHF. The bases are TGCGCCAGCAGCCCAAGGGCTCTCTATAATTCACCCCTCCACTTT.